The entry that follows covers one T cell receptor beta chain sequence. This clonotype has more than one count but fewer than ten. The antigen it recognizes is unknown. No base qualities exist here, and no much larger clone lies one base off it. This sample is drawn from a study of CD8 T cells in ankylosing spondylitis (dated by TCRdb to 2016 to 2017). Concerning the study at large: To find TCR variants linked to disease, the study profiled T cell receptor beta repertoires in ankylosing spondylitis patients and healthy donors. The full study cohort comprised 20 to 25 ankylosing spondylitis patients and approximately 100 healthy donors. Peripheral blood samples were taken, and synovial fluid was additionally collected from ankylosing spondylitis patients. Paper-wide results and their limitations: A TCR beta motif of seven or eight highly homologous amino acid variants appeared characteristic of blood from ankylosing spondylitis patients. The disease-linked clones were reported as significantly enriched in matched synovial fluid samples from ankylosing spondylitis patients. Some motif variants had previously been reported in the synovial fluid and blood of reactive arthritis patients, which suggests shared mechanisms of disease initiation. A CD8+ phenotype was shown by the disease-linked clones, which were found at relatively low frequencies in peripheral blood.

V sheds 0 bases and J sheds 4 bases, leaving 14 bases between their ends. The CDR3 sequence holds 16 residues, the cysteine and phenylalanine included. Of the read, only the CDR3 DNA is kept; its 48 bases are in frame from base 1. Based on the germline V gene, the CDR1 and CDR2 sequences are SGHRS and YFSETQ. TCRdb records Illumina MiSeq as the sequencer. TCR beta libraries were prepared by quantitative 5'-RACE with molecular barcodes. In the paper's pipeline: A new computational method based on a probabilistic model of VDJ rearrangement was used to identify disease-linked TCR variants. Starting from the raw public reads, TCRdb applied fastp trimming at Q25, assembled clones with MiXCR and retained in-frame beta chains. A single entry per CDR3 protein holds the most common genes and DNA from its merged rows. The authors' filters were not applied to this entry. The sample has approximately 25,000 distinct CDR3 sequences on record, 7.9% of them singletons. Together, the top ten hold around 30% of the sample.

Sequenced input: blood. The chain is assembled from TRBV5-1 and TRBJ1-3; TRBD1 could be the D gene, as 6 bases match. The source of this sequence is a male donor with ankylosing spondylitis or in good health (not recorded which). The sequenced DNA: TGCGCCAGCAGCTTGGCCGCCAGGGGAGAGGGAAACACCATATATTTT. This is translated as CASSLAARGEGNTIYF.